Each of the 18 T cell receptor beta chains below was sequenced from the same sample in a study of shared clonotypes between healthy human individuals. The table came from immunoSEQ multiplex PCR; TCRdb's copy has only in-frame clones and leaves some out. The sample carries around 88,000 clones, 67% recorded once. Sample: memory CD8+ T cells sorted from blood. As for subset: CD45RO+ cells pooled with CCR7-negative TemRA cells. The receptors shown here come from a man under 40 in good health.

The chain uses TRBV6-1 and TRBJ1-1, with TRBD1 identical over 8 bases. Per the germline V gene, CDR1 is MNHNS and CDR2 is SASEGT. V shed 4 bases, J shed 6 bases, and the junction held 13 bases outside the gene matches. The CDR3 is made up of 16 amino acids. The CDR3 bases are TGTGCCAGCAGTGCACTGACAGGGGCCTTGGGATCTGAAGCTTTCTTT. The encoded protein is CASSALTGALGSEAFF.

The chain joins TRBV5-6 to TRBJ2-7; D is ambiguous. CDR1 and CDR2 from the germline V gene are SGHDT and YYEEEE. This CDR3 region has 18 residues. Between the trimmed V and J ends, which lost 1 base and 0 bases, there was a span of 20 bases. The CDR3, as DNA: TGTGCCAGCAGCTTGCTCTCCAGCAGGTTACGAGACTCCTACGAGCAGTACTTC. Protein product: CASSLLSSRLRDSYEQYF.

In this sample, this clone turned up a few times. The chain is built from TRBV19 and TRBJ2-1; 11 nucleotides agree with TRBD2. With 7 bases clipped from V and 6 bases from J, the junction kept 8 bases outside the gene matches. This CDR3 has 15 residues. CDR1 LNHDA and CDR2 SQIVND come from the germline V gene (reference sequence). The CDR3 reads CASTTLAGDINEQFF. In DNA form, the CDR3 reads TGTGCCAGTACCACACTAGCGGGAGATATCAATGAGCAGTTCTTC.

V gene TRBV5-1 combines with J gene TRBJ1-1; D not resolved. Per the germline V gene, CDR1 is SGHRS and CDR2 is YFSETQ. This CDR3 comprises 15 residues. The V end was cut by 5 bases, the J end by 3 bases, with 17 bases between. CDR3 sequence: CASRDRRGDYTEAFF. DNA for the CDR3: TGCGCCAGCAGGGATCGGCGCGGCGACTACACTGAAGCTTTCTTT. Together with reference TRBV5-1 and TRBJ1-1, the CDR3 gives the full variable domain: KAGVTQTPRYLIKTRGQQVTLSCSPISGHRSVSWYQQTPGQGLQFLFEYFSETQRNKGNFPGRFSGRQFSNSRSEMNVSTLELGDSALYLCASRDRRGDYTEAFFGQGTRLTVV.

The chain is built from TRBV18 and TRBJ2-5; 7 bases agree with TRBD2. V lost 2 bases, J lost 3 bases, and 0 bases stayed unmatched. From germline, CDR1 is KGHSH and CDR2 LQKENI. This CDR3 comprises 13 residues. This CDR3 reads CASSPGGEETQYF. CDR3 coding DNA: TGTGCCAGCTCACCAGGGGGGGAAGAGACCCAGTACTTC.

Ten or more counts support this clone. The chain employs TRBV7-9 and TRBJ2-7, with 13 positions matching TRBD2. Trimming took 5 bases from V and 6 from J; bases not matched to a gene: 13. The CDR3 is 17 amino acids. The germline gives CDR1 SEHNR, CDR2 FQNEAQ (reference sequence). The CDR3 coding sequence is TGTGCCAGCAGCCCTCGGACTAGCGGGAGCGCAGCACTCGAGCAGTACTTC. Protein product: CASSPRTSGSAALEQYF.

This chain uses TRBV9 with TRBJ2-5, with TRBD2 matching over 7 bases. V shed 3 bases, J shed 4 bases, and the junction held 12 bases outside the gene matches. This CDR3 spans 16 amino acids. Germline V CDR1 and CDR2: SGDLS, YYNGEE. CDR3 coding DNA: TGTGCCAGCAGCGGCACTGCTGCGGGAGCTGGAGAGACCCAGTACTTC. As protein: CASSGTAAGAGETQYF. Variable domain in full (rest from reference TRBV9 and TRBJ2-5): DSGVTQTPKHLITATGQRVTLRCSPRSGDLSVYWYQQSLDQGLQFLIQYYNGEERAKGNILERFSAQQFPDLHSELNLSSLELGDSALYFCASSGTAAGAGETQYFGPGTRLLVL.

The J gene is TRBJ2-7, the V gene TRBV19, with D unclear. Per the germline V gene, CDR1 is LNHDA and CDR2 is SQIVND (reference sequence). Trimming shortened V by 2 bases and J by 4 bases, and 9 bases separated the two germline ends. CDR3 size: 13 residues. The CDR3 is CASSILISYEQYF. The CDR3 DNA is TGTGCCAGTAGTATACTTATATCTTACGAGCAGTACTTC.

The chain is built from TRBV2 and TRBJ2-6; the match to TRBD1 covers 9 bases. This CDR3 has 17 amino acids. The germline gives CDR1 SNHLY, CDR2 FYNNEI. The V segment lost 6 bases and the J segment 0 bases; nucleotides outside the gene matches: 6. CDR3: CASRGRDRASGANVLTF. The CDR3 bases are TGTGCCAGCAGAGGCCGGGACAGGGCCTCTGGGGCCAACGTCCTGACTTTC.

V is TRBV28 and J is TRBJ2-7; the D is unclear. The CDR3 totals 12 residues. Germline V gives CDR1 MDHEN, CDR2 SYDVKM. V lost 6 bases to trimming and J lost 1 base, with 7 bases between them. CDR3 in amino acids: CASSSHSYEQYF. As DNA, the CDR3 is TGTGCCAGCAGCTCCCATTCCTACGAGCAGTACTTC.

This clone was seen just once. This chain's CDR3 is CASSLIADGSYEQYF. In DNA, the CDR3 is TGTGCCAGCAGCTTAATTGCGGACGGGAGCTACGAGCAGTACTTC. This sequence joins TRBV7-2 and TRBJ2-7; D is possibly TRBD2 (6 bases). Germline V gene data show CDR1 as SGHTA and CDR2 as FQGNSA. This CDR3 is built from 15 residues. The V end was cut by 2 bases, the J end by 3 bases, with 14 bases between.

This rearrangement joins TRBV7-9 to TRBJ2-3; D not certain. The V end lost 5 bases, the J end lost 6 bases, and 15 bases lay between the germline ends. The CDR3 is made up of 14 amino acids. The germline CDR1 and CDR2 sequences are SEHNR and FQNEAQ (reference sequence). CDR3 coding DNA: TGTGCCAGCAGCCCTGGACCCCTCGTGGATACGCAGTATTTT. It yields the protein CASSPGPLVDTQYF.

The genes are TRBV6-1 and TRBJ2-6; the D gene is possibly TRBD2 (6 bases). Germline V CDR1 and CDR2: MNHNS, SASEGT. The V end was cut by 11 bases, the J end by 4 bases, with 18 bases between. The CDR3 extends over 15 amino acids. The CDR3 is CASRAPGGGANVLTF. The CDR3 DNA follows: TGTGCCTCTCGGGCACCCGGGGGAGGGGCCAACGTCCTGACTTTC.

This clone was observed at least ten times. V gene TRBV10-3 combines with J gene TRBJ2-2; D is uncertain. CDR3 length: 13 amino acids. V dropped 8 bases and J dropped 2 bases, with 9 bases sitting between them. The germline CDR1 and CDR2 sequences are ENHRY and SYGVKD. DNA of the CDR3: TGTGCCATCCGGGCCATTAACACCGGGGAGCTGTTTTTT. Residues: CAIRAINTGELFF.

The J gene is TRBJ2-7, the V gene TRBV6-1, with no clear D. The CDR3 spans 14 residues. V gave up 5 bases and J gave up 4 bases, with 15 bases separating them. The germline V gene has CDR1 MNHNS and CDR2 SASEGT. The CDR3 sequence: CASSPFPGAYEQYF. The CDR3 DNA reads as TGTGCCAGCAGTCCGTTTCCTGGTGCATACGAGCAGTACTTC.

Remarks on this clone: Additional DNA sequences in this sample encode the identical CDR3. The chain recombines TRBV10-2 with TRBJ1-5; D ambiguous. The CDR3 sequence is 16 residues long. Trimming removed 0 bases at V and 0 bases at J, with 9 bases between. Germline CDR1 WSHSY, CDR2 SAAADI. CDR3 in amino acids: CASSESPGNSNQPQHF. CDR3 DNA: TGCGCCAGCAGTGAGTCACCGGGGAATAGCAATCAGCCCCAGCATTTT.

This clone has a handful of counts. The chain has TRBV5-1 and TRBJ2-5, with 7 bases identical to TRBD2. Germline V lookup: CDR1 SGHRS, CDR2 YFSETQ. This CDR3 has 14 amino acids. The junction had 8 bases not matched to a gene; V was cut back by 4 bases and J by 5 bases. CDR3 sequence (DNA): TGCGCCAGCAGCCTCGGGGGGAGGGCTGAGACCCAGTACTTC. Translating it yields CASSLGGRAETQYF.

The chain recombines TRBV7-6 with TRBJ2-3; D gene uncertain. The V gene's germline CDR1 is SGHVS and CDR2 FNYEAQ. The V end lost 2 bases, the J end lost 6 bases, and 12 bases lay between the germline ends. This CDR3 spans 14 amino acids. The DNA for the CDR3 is TGTGCCAGCAGCTTACTTGGGTCCCAGGATACGCAGTATTTT. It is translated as CASSLLGSQDTQYF. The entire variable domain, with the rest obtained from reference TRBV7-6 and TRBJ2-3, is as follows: GAGVSQSPRYKVTKRGQDVALRCDPISGHVSLYWYRQALGQGPEFLTYFNYEAQQDKSGLPNDRFSAERPEGSISTLTIQRTEQRDSAMYRCASSLLGSQDTQYFGPGTRLTVL.